This T cell receptor (beta chain) originates from a study of blood T cell repertoires in COVID-19. Study details: There were acute and convalescent COVID-19 samples, and they came from the United States, Italy and Spain.

V was pared by 2 bases and J by 5 bases, with 10 bases of the junction left unmatched. The CDR3 is 16 amino acids. The germline CDR1 and CDR2 sequences are SEHNR and FQNEAQ (reference sequence). The method was immunoSEQ multiplex PCR; TCRdb's version includes in-frame clones alone and lacks a portion of them. Among roughly 250,000 clones, roughly 88% were seen once, and the ten largest hold more than 3.5%. The chain has TRBV7-9 and TRBJ2-5, with 8 bases fitting TRBD2. Sequencing was carried out using PBMCs or T cells enriched from blood (not recorded which). This receptor was taken from a woman under 40 who had recovered from COVID-19. This CDR3 is CASSLTGGGLEETQYF. For the CDR3, the DNA is TGTGCCAGCAGCTTAACGGGCGGGGGGTTGGAGGAGACCCAGTACTTC.